This T cell receptor (beta chain) was sequenced during a study of cytomegalovirus exposure and HLA in healthy donors. The CDR3 sequence is 19 residues long. The germline V gene encodes CDR1 MDHEN and CDR2 SYDVKM. With 4 bases clipped from V and 0 bases from J, the junction kept 14 bases outside the gene matches. Produced via immunoSEQ multiplex PCR; TCRdb's table is partial and in-frame only. The sample holds 300,000 or so clones; approximately 85% are singletons and the top ten take around 0.96%. The sequenced material came from PBMCs. The sequence was obtained from a man aged 25-40 years in good health and CMV-seronegative. This chain links TRBV28 with TRBJ1-5; 8 bases map to TRBD1. CDR3 residues: CASSSPGQGGGYSNQPQHF. CDR3 coding DNA: TGTGCCAGCAGTTCACCCGGACAGGGAGGGGGGTATAGCAATCAGCCCCAGCATTTT.